Following are 13 T cell receptor beta chains from one sample sequenced in a study of CD8+CD57+ T cells in acquired aplastic anemia (dated by TCRdb to 2017 to 2018). The sequencer was an Illumina HiSeq 2000. Genomic DNA served as template for TCR beta VDJ combination and CDR3 sequence profiling. TCRdb reprocessing: public reads trimmed at Q25 with fastp, clones called with MiXCR, in-frame beta chains kept. Rows are unified per CDR3 protein, each entry keeping the most common DNA and genes. The sample table records hundreds of thousands of distinct CDR3 sequences; around 30% of these occur just once. The ten most abundant clones make up 0.8% to 0.85% of the sample. Flow cytometry had shown CD8+CD57+ cell expansion in the patients selected for sequencing. Sequences were obtained from sorted CD4+, CD8+, or CD8+CD57+ T cells (not recorded which) from PBMCs. Receptor source: a human donor with aplastic anemia.

The chain employs TRBV2 and TRBJ2-7, with a possible D match to TRBD2 (6 bases). Germline V CDR1 and CDR2: SNHLY, FYNNEI. There are 12 residues in the CDR3. V shed 4 bases and J shed 6 bases, with 10 bases lying between them. The CDR3 reads CASSAEGPEQYV. Written as DNA, the CDR3 is TGTGCCAGCAGTGCGGAGGGCCCCGAGCAGTACGTC.

The chain carries TRBV20-1 and TRBJ2-3; tentative D call: TRBD1 (6 bases). V was shortened by 2 bases and J by 6 bases, with 15 bases between the two germline ends. CDR3 length: 14 residues. The V gene's germline CDR1 is DFQATT and CDR2 SNEGSKA (reference sequence). Written as DNA, the CDR3 is TGCAGTGCTAGATTGGACAGATACACGGATACGCAGTATTTT. Its translation: CSARLDRYTDTQYF.

This clonotype was observed many times. The chain is built from TRBV29-1 and TRBJ1-3; D uncertain. V dropped 4 bases and J dropped 0 bases, with 16 bases sitting between them. The CDR3 is 16 amino acids. CDR1 and CDR2 from the germline V gene are SQVTM and ANQGSEA. CDR3 in DNA: TGCAGCGTTGTTCTCATGGACTACCGCTCTGGAAACACCATATATTTT. It translates to CSVVLMDYRSGNTIYF.

The V and J genes are TRBV7-8 and TRBJ1-6, with D possibly matching TRBD1 (6 bases). V lost 1 base and J lost 7, with 8 bases in between. This CDR3 spans 14 amino acids. CDR1 and CDR2 (germline): SGHVS, FQNEAQ. CDR3 DNA: TGTGCCAGCAGCTTAGACAGGGTCAATTCACCCCTCCACTTT. This sequence encodes CASSLDRVNSPLHF.

This clonotype was seen a handful of times. The V gene is TRBV5-1, the J gene TRBJ1-1; TRBD1 is a possible D gene (6 bases). The germline CDR1 and CDR2 sequences are SGHRS and YFSETQ. This CDR3 spans 15 amino acids. Trimming removed 7 bases at V and 2 bases at J, with 18 bases between. CDR3 residues: CASRGQTPTNTEAFF. The CDR3 nucleotides are TGCGCCAGCCGAGGACAGACACCTACTAACACTGAAGCTTTCTTT.

This clonotype turned up a few times. The rearrangement uses TRBV9 and TRBJ2-3; the D gene is possibly TRBD2 (5 bases). With 0 bases removed from V and 2 bases from J, the gap between germline ends came to 7 bases. CDR3 length: 14 amino acids. Germline lookup yields CDR1 SGDLS and CDR2 YYNGEE. CDR3 in DNA: TGTGCCAGCAGCGTAGTAGCGAACACAGATACGCAGTATTTT. The encoded protein is CASSVVANTDTQYF.

There are many counts of this clonotype. The CDR3 loop reads CASSWTTATNEKLFF. CDR3 nucleotide sequence: TGTGCCAGCAGTTGGACGACAGCAACTAATGAAAAACTGTTTTTT. V and J are TRBV2 and TRBJ1-4; possibly TRBD1 for D (5 bases). The V end was cut by 5 bases, the J end by 0 bases, with 10 bases between. The CDR3 covers 15 residues. Germline lookup yields CDR1 SNHLY and CDR2 FYNNEI.

This clonotype has a count of ten or more. CDR3 bases: TGTGCCAGCAGTGAAGCGCGTACCCCGGGTCAGCCCCAGCATTTT. It is translated as CASSEARTPGQPQHF. V is TRBV2 and J is TRBJ1-5; D gene ambiguous. CDR3 size: 15 residues. Trimming shortened V by 0 bases and J by 6 bases, and 12 bases separated the two germline ends. Germline V CDR1 and CDR2: SNHLY, FYNNEI.

The rearrangement links TRBV14 to TRBJ2-2, with D possibly matching TRBD2 (5 bases). This CDR3 comprises 17 residues. Germline V CDR1 and CDR2: SGHDN, FVKESK. Trimming took off 0 bases at V and 7 bases at J, with 18 bases between the two ends. In DNA, the CDR3 is TGTGCCAGCAGCCAAGACGATCGCACCGGGGTGCACGGGGAGCTGTTTTTT. Protein: CASSQDDRTGVHGELFF.

This chain links TRBV20-1 with TRBJ2-1; 10 nucleotides align to TRBD2. Germline V gene lookup returns CDR1 DFQATT and CDR2 SNEGSKA (reference sequence). There are 16 residues in the CDR3. V lost 0 bases to trimming and J lost 5 bases; unmatched junction nucleotides: 7. The CDR3 DNA reads as TGCAGTGCTAGAGATCCCCAGGGACTAGCGCACAATGAGCAGTTCTTC. Amino acids: CSARDPQGLAHNEQFF.

This clonotype was found a few times. The chain carries TRBV20-1 and TRBJ1-3; perhaps TRBD1 as D (5 bases). The germline V gene has CDR1 DFQATT and CDR2 SNEGSKA (reference sequence). V was trimmed by 0 bases and J by 4 bases, leaving 13 bases between them. This CDR3 is 15 amino acids long. CDR3 residues: CSARDLAWGGNTIYF. For the CDR3, the DNA is TGCAGTGCTAGAGATCTGGCCTGGGGGGGAAACACCATATATTTT.

This clonotype was counted at least ten times. V is TRBV19 and J is TRBJ1-6, with TRBD1 matching 11 bases. CDR1 and CDR2 (germline): LNHDA, SQIVND (reference sequence). The CDR3 covers 15 residues. Unmatched junction bases numbered 5, after V lost 6 bases and J lost 7 bases. The DNA for the CDR3 is TGTGCCAGTAGATCCCGGACAGGGGGCAATTCACCCCTCCACTTT. Protein: CASRSRTGGNSPLHF. The full variable domain, in which reference TRBV19 and TRBJ1-6 provide the parts outside the CDR3, is DGGITQSPKYLFRKEGQNVTLSCEQNLNHDAMYWYRQDPGQGLRLIYYSQIVNDFQKGDIAEGYSVSREKKESFPLTVTSAQKNPTAFYLCASRSRTGGNSPLHFGNGTRLTVT.

This clonotype appeared a few times. V gene TRBV12-3 or TRBV12-4 combines with J gene TRBJ1-1; possible D gene TRBD1, 5 bases. Between the trimmed V and J ends, which lost 10 bases and 1 base, there was a span of 22 bases. The CDR3 loop spans 16 amino acids. In nucleotides, the CDR3 is TGTGCCACCGACTCGCATAAGGCAGGGCCGAACACTGAAGCTTTCTTT. It encodes CATDSHKAGPNTEAFF.